A single sample is the source of the 15 T cell receptor beta chains below, sequenced in a study of T cell repertoires in cytomegalovirus infection. TCRdb independently ran MiXCR on the reads; one entry per CDR3 protein. This sample yields over 150,000 distinct CDR3 sequences, of which roughly an eighth are seen a single time; about a quarter belongs to the top ten. The sequencing sample was made of PBMCs. These receptors all stem from a human donor in good health (CMV status not recorded). Some clones in this sample may be carry-over from other donors' samples.

This clonotype was counted ten times or more. The chain joins TRBV6-2 or TRBV6-3 to TRBJ1-5, with unresolved D. The length of the CDR3 is 13 residues. Trimming pared 1 base from V and 0 bases from J, leaving 1 base between. In germline, CDR1 is MNHEY, CDR2 SVGEGT. The chain's CDR3 is CASSYFSNQPQHF. CDR3 coding DNA: TGTGCCAGCAGTTACTTTAGCAATCAGCCCCAGCATTTT.

CDR3 region: CASSLLGLGTDTQYF. CDR3 nucleotide sequence: TGTGCCAGCAGCCTCCTTGGGTTGGGCACAGATACGCAGTATTTT. This rearrangement joins TRBV5-4 to TRBJ2-3; D call uncertain. Germline V gene data show CDR1 as SGHNT and CDR2 as YYREEE (reference sequence). V gave up 4 bases and J gave up 1 base, with 13 bases separating them. This CDR3 is built from 15 residues.

There are a few counts of this clonotype. The rearrangement links TRBV7-3 to TRBJ2-1; D is unclear. Germline lookup yields CDR1 SGHTA and CDR2 FQGTGA. V lost 5 bases, J lost 6 bases, and 14 bases lay in between. CDR3 length: 14 residues. This chain's CDR3 is CASSPSLKVNEQFF. Here the CDR3 DNA reads TGTGCCAGCAGCCCATCATTAAAAGTCAATGAGCAGTTCTTC.

The chain combines TRBV20-1 with TRBJ2-3, with 10 positions matching TRBD1. This CDR3 comprises 15 residues. V trimming: 0 bases; J trimming: 4 bases; junction bases outside the gene matches: 4. In germline, CDR1 is DFQATT, CDR2 SNEGSKA (reference sequence). CDR3: CSARDEDRGADTQYF. CDR3 in DNA: TGCAGTGCTAGAGATGAGGACAGGGGGGCAGATACGCAGTATTTT.

This clonotype came up a few times. V usage is TRBV10-3 and J usage is TRBJ1-2, with D perhaps matching TRBD1 (6 bases). Germline CDR1 ENHRY, CDR2 SYGVKD. This CDR3 is 14 amino acids long. V lost 6 bases to trimming and J lost 2 bases, with 13 bases between them. DNA for the CDR3: TGTGCCATCAGGGGGGACACCAGAAACTATGGCTACACCTTC. It codes for CAIRGDTRNYGYTF.

The CDR3 region has the DNA TGTGCCATCAGTGGAGAGACAGGCTCCTACGAGCAGTACTTC. It is translated as CAISGETGSYEQYF. The rearrangement uses TRBV10-3 and TRBJ2-7; the D gene is possibly TRBD1 (6 bases). V was cut by 4 bases and J by 0 bases, with 10 bases left in between. This CDR3 spans 14 amino acids. Germline V gene data show CDR1 as ENHRY and CDR2 as SYGVKD.

The chain uses TRBV7-4 and TRBJ1-1; D not certain. The V end was cut by 5 bases, the J end by 3 bases, with 10 bases between. From germline, CDR1 is SGHVT and CDR2 SQSDAQ. This CDR3 contains 13 residues. DNA of the CDR3: TGTGCCAGCAGCCTCTCCACCGACACTGAAGCTTTCTTT. It specifies CASSLSTDTEAFF.

This clonotype was observed a handful of times. This chain connects TRBV18 to TRBJ2-1; 8 bases line up with TRBD2. The germline gives CDR1 KGHSH, CDR2 LQKENI. Trimming at V came to 6 bases and at J to 8 bases, leaving 3 bases not matched to a gene. The CDR3 length is 12 residues. CDR3 DNA sequence: TGTGCCAGCTCCGGGGGGGCCTATGAGCAGTTCTTC. This sequence encodes CASSGGAYEQFF.

This clonotype was observed many times. The chain carries TRBV12-3 or TRBV12-4 and TRBJ1-3, with D hard to call. The V end was cut by 5 bases, the J end by 4 bases, with 15 bases between. The CDR3 sequence is 15 residues long. For the CDR3, the DNA is TGTGCCAGCAGTCTAACACCCGCACCAGGAAACACCATATATTTT. Its protein product is CASSLTPAPGNTIYF.

This chain joins TRBV30 and TRBJ2-1; TRBD2 aligns across 8 bases. This CDR3 has 12 residues. Germline V lookup: CDR1 GTSNPN, CDR2 SVGIG (reference sequence). V trimming: 2 bases; J trimming: 10 bases; junction bases outside the gene matches: 4. CDR3 sequence (DNA): TGTGCCTGGAGTCGGACTAGCTTCGAGCAGTTCTTC. Its protein is CAWSRTSFEQFF.

This clonotype was seen ten or more times. This chain connects TRBV7-2 to TRBJ1-6; D is undetermined. V gave up 8 bases and J gave up 7 bases, with 21 bases separating them. Germline V gene sequence: CDR1 SGHTA, CDR2 FQGNSA. The CDR3 runs to 16 residues. Here the CDR3 DNA reads TGTGCCAGCTCCAAAGGTACCCCGGGGAAGAATTCACCCCTCCACTTT. The encoded protein is CASSKGTPGKNSPLHF.

There are a few counts of this clonotype. V is TRBV28 and J is TRBJ2-1, with D unresolved. Germline assignment: CDR1 MDHEN and CDR2 SYDVKM. The V and J ends lost 5 bases and 15 bases respectively, with 14 bases between them. This CDR3 has 11 residues. CDR3 loop: CASSQQEKPFF. As DNA, the CDR3 is TGTGCCAGCAGTCAGCAGGAGAAACCGTTCTTC. Supplemented by reference TRBV28 and TRBJ2-1, the full variable domain reads DVKVTQSSRYLVKRTGEKVFLECVQDMDHENMFWYRQDPGLGLRLIYFSYDVKMKEKGDIPEGYSVSREKKERFSLILESASTNQTSMYLCASSQQEKPFFGPGTRLTVL.

This sequence joins TRBV11-2 and TRBJ2-1; D gene uncertain. Trimming stripped 7 bases from V and 0 bases from J, with 19 bases between. This CDR3 has 17 residues. Germline CDR1 is SGHAT and CDR2 is FQNNGV. CDR3 in amino acids: CASTSLVGGSSYNEQFF. CDR3 sequence (DNA): TGTGCCAGCACATCCTTAGTCGGCGGAAGCTCCTACAATGAGCAGTTCTTC.

A few counts support this clonotype. V usage is TRBV29-1 and J usage is TRBJ1-1; 7 nucleotides align to TRBD1. With 6 bases clipped from V and 1 base from J, the junction kept 8 bases outside the gene matches. This CDR3 has 14 amino acids. Germline V gene lookup returns CDR1 SQVTM and CDR2 ANQGSEA. This chain's CDR3 is CSVADRAWNTEAFF. DNA for the CDR3: TGCAGCGTCGCCGACAGGGCCTGGAACACTGAAGCTTTCTTT.

This clonotype was recorded at least ten times. The J gene is TRBJ2-1, the V gene TRBV7-2, with D uncertain. Germline values: CDR1 SGHTA, CDR2 FQGNSA. This CDR3 contains 12 residues. The V gene lost 1 base and the J gene lost 5 bases, with 3 bases spanning the gap. CDR3 region: CASSLGHNEQFF. DNA for the CDR3: TGTGCCAGCAGCTTAGGGCACAATGAGCAGTTCTTC. Complete variable domain (other parts from reference TRBV7-2 and TRBJ2-1): GAGVSQSPSNKVTEKGKDVELRCDPISGHTALYWYRQSLGQGLEFLIYFQGNSAPDKSGLPSDRFSAERTGGSVSTLTIQRTQQEDSAVYLCASSLGHNEQFFGPGTRLTVL.